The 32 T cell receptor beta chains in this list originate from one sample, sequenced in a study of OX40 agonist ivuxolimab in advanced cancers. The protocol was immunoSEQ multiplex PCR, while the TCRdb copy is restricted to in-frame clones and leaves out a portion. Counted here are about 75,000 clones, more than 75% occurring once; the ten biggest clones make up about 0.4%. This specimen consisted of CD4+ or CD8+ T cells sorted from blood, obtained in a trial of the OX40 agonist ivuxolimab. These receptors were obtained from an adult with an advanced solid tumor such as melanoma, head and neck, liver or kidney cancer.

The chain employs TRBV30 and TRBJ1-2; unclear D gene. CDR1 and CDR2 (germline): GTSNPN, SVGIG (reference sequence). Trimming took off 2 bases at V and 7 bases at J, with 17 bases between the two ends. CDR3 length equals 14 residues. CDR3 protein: CAWSTLRGGIGYTF. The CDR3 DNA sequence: TGTGCCTGGAGTACCCTCAGAGGCGGAATTGGCTACACCTTC.

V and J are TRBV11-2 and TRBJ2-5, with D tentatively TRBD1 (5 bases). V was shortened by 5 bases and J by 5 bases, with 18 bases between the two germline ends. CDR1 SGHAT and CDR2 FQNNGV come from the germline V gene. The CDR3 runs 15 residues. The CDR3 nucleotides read TGTGCCAGCAGCCCTAGGGGCCTAAGCCGGGAGACCCAGTACTTC. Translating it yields CASSPRGLSRETQYF.

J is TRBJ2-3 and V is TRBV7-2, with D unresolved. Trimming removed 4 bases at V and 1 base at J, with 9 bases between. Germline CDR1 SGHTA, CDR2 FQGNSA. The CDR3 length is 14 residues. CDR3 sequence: CASSSTPGTDTQYF. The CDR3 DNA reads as TGTGCCAGCAGCTCGACCCCCGGCACAGATACGCAGTATTTT.

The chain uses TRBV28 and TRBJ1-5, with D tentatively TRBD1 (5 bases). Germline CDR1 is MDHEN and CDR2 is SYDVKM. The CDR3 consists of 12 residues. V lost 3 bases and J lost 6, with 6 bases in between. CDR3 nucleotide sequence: TGTGCCAGCAGTTTGAGGGGTCAGCCCCAGCATTTT. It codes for CASSLRGQPQHF.

CDR3 sequence: CAISDSTDSLLGGGQYF. The CDR3 bases are TGTGCCATCAGTGACTCGACCGACAGCCTTTTGGGAGGTGGGCAGTACTTC. The rearrangement uses TRBV10-3 and TRBJ2-7, with a tentative D call TRBD2 (6 bases). The CDR3 loop spans 17 amino acids. V was cut by 3 bases and J by 9 bases, with 27 bases left in between. Germline lookup yields CDR1 ENHRY and CDR2 SYGVKD.

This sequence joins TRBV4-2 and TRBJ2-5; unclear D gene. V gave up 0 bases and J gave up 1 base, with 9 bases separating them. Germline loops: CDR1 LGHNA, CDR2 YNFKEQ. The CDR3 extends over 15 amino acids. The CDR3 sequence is CASSQDLLPQETQYF. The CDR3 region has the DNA TGTGCCAGCAGCCAAGATTTGCTACCCCAAGAGACCCAGTACTTC.

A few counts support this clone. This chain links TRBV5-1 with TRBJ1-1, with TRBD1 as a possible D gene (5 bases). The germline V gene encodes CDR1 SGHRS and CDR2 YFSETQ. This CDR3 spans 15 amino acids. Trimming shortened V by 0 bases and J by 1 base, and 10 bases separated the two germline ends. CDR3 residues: CASSLAEGPNTEAFF. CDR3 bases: TGCGCCAGCAGCTTGGCCGAGGGACCGAACACTGAAGCTTTCTTT.

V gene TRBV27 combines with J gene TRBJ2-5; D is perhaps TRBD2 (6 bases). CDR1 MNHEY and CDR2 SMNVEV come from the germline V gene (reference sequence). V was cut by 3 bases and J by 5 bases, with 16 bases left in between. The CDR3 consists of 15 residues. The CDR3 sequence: CASSFSRGLRETQYF. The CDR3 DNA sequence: TGTGCCAGCAGTTTTTCGCGGGGCCTTAGGGAGACCCAGTACTTC.

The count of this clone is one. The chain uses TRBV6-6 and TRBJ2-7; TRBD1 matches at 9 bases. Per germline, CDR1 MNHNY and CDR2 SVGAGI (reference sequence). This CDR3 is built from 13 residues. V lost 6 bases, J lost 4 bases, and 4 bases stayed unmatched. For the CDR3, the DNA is TGTGCCAGCAGGGGGACAGGGAATTACGAGCAGTACTTC. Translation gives CASRGTGNYEQYF.

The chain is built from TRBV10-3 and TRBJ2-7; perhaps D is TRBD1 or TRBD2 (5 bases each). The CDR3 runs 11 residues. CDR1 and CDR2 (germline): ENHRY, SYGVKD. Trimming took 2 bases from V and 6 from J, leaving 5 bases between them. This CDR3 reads CAISEGGEQYF. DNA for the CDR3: TGTGCCATCAGTGAGGGGGGCGAGCAGTACTTC.

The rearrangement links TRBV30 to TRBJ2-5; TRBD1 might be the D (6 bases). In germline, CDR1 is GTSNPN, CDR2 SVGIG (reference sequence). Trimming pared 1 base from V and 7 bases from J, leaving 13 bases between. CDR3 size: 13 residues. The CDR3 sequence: CAWSAQGLGTQYF. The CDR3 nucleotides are TGTGCCTGGAGTGCGCAGGGGTTGGGGACCCAGTACTTC.

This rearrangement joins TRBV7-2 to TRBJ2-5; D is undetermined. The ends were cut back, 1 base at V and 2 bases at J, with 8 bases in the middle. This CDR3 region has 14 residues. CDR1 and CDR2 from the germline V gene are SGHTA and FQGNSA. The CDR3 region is CASSLGLRQETQYF. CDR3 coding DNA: TGTGCCAGCAGCTTAGGCCTGCGACAAGAGACCCAGTACTTC.

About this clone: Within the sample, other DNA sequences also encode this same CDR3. CDR3 amino acids: CASSLGQGAYEQYF. The CDR3 DNA reads as TGCGCCAGCAGCTTGGGACAGGGCGCCTACGAGCAGTACTTC. The gene calls are TRBV5-1 and TRBJ2-7, with 7 bases identical to TRBD1. The J segment lost 2 bases and the V segment lost 0 bases, leaving 2 bases of the junction unmatched. The CDR3 is 14 amino acids. CDR1 and CDR2 (germline): SGHRS, YFSETQ. The full variable domain, completed using reference TRBV5-1 and TRBJ2-7, is KAGVTQTPRYLIKTRGQQVTLSCSPISGHRSVSWYQQTPGQGLQFLFEYFSETQRNKGNFPGRFSGRQFSNSRSEMNVSTLELGDSALYLCASSLGQGAYEQYFGPGTRLTVT.

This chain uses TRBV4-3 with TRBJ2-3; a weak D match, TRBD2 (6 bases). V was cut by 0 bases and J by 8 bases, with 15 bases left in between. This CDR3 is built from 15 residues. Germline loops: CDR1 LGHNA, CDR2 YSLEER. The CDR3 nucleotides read TGCGCCAGCAGCCAAGATTTCTACGGGGGAGGTACGCAGTATTTT. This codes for CASSQDFYGGGTQYF.

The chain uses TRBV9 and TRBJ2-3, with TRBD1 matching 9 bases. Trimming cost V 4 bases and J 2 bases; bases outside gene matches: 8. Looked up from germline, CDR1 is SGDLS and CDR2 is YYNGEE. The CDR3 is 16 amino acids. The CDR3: CASSQLDRGATDTQYF. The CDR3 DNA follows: TGTGCCAGCAGCCAATTGGACAGGGGAGCCACAGATACGCAGTATTTT.

CDR3 sequence: CASSLMANTGELFF. The CDR3 DNA follows: TGTGCCAGCAGCTTGATGGCCAACACCGGGGAGCTGTTTTTT. This rearrangement joins TRBV5-4 to TRBJ2-2; unclear D gene. This CDR3 has 14 amino acids. Per the germline V gene, CDR1 is SGHNT and CDR2 is YYREEE (reference sequence). Trimming took off 1 base at V and 2 bases at J, with 6 bases between the two ends.

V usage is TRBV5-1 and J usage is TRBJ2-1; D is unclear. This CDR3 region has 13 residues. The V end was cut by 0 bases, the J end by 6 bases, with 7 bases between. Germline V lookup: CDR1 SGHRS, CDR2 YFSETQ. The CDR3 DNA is TGCGCCAGCAGCTTGGCCGTGACCAATGAGCAGTTCTTC. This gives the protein CASSLAVTNEQFF. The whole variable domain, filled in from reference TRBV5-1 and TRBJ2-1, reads KAGVTQTPRYLIKTRGQQVTLSCSPISGHRSVSWYQQTPGQGLQFLFEYFSETQRNKGNFPGRFSGRQFSNSRSEMNVSTLELGDSALYLCASSLAVTNEQFFGPGTRLTVL.

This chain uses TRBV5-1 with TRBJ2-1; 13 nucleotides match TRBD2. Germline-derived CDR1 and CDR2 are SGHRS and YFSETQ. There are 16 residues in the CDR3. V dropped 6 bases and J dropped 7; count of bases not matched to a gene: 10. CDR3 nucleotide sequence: TGCGCCAGCACCTCACTAGCGGGAGGGCAGGGAAATGAGCAGTTCTTC. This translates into CASTSLAGGQGNEQFF.

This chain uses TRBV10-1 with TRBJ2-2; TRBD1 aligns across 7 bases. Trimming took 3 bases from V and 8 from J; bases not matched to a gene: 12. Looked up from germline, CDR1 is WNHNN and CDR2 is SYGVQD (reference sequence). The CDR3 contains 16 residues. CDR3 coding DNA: TGCGCCAGCAGTGATTCGGGAACAGGGGAGCGAGGGGAGCTGTTTTTT. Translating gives CASSDSGTGERGELFF.

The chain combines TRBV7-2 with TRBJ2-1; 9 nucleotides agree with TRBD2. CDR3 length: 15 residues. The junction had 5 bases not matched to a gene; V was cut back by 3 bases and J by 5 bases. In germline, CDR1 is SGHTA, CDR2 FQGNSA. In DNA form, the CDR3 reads TGTGCCAGCAGCTTTCCGGGACTAGCAAACAATGAGCAGTTCTTC. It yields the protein CASSFPGLANNEQFF.

Here the CDR3 reads CASSSRDRGNTGELFF. Here the CDR3 DNA reads TGTGCCAGCAGCTCCCGGGACAGGGGTAACACCGGGGAGCTGTTTTTT. The chain recombines TRBV13 with TRBJ2-2; 10 nucleotides align to TRBD1. CDR3 length: 16 amino acids. V lost 4 bases and J lost 2; bases outside the gene matches: 4. CDR1 and CDR2 from the germline V gene are PRHDT and FYEKMQ (reference sequence).

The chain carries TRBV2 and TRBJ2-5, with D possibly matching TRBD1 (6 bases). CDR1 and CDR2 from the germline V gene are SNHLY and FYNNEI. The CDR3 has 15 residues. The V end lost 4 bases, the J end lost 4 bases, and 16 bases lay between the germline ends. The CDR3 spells CASSGGQGFGETQYF. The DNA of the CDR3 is TGTGCCAGCAGTGGGGGGCAGGGATTTGGAGAGACCCAGTACTTC.

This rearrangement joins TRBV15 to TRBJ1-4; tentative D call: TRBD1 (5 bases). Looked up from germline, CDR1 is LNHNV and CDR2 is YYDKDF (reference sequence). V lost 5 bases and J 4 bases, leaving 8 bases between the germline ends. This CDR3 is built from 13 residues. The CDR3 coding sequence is TGTGCCACCAGCCGGGACGGTAATGAAAAACTGTTTTTT. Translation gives CATSRDGNEKLFF.

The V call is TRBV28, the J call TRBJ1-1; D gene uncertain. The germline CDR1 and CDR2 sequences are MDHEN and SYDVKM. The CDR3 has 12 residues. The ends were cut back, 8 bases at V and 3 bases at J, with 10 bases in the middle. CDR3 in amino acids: CASCKGYTEAFF. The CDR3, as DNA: TGTGCCAGCTGCAAGGGTTACACTGAAGCTTTCTTT. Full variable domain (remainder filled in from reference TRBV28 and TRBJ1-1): DVKVTQSSRYLVKRTGEKVFLECVQDMDHENMFWYRQDPGLGLRLIYFSYDVKMKEKGDIPEGYSVSREKKERFSLILESASTNQTSMYLCASCKGYTEAFFGQGTRLTVV.

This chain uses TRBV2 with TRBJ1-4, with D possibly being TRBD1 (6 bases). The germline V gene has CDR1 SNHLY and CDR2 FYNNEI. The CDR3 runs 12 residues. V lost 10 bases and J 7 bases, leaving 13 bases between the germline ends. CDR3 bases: TGTGCCACAACAGGGAGCAGTGAAAAACTGTTTTTT. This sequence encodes CATTGSSEKLFF.

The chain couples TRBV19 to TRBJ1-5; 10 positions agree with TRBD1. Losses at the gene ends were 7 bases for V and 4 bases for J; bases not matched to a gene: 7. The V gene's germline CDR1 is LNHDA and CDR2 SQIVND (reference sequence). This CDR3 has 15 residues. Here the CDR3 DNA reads TGTGCCAGTATTGAGACAGGGGGCAAGAATCAGCCCCAGCATTTT. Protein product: CASIETGGKNQPQHF.

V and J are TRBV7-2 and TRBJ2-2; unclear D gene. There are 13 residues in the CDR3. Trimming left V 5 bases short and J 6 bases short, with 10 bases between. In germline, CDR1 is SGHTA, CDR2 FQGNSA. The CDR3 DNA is TGTGCCAGCAGCGCGCGGTCCGCCGGGGAGCTGTTTTTT. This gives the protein CASSARSAGELFF.

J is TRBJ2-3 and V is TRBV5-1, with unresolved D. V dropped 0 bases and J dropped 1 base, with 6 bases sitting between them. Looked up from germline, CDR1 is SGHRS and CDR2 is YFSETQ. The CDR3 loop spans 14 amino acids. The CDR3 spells CASSLAQGTDTQYF. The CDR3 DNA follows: TGCGCCAGCAGCTTGGCGCAGGGCACAGATACGCAGTATTTT.

The CDR3 DNA sequence: TGCGCCAGCAGCTTGGATGATCTCCCAAAGGTGAACACTGAAGCTTTCTTT. It encodes CASSLDDLPKVNTEAFF. This chain uses TRBV5-1 with TRBJ1-1; unclear D gene. The CDR3 totals 17 residues. Germline loops: CDR1 SGHRS, CDR2 YFSETQ. V dropped 0 bases and J dropped 0 bases, with 15 bases sitting between them.

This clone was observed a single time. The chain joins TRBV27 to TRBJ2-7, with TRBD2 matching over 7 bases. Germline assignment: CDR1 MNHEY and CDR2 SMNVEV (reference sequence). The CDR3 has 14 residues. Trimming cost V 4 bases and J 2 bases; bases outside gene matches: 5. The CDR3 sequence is CASSWSSGPYEQYF. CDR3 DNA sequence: TGTGCCAGCAGTTGGTCTAGCGGACCCTACGAGCAGTACTTC.

The CDR3, as DNA: TGTGCCAGCAGCTTAGTCGGGACTAGCGGGGCAGATACGCAGTATTTT. Residues: CASSLVGTSGADTQYF. This chain joins TRBV7-2 and TRBJ2-3, with 13 bases aligning to TRBD2. The CDR3 is made up of 16 amino acids. Germline lookup yields CDR1 SGHTA and CDR2 FQGNSA. The trim removed 1 base at V and 4 bases at J, leaving 2 bases unmatched.

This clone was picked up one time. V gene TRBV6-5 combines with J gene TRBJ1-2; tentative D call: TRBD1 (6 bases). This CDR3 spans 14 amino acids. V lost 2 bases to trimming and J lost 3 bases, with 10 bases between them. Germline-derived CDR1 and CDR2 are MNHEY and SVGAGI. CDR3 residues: CASSYGQRDYGYTF. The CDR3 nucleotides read TGTGCCAGCAGTTACGGACAGCGAGACTATGGCTACACCTTC.